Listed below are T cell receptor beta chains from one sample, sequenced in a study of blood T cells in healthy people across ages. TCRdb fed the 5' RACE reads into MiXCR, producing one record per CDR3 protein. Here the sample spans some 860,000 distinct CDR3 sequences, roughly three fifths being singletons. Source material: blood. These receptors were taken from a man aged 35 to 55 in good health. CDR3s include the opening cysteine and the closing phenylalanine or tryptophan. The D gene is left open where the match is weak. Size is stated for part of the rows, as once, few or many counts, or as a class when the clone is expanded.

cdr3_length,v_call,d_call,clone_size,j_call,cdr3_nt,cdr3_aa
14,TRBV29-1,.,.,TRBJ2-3,TGCAGCGCTCGACTAAGCCGTAGCACAGATACGCAGTATTTT,CSARLSRSTDTQYF
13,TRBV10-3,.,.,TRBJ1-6,TGTGCCATCAGTGAATCCAATAATTCACCCCTCCACTTT,CAISESNNSPLHF
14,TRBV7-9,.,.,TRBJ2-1,TGTGCCAGCAGCACCCGGGACCACAACAATGAGCAGTTCTTC,CASSTRDHNNEQFF
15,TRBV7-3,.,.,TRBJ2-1,TGTGCCAGCAGCTCAACTGGAAGTGGCGCCGGAGAGCAGTTCTTC,CASSSTGSGAGEQFF
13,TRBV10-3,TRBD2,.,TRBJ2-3,TGTGCCTTCCCAGAACTAGCGGTAGATACGCAGTATTTT,CAFPELAVDTQYF
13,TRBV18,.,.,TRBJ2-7,TGTGCCAGCTCACCTGGGTGGGCCTACGAGCAGTACTTC,CASSPGWAYEQYF
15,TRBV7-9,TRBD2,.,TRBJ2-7,TGTGCCAGCAGCGCCACTAGCGGGGTAACCTACGAGCAGTACTTC,CASSATSGVTYEQYF
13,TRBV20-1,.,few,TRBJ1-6,TGCAGTGCTAGAGACACAAGCGAGACACCCCTCCACTTT,CSARDTSETPLHF
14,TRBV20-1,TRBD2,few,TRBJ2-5,TGCAGTGCTAGGGTACTAGCGGGAGGAGAGACCCAGTACTTC,CSARVLAGGETQYF
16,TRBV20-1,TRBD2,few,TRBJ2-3,TGCAGTGCTAGACCTAGCGGAACCATTATTAAGGATACGCAGTATTTT,CSARPSGTIIKDTQYF
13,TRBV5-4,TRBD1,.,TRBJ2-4,TGTGCCAGCAGCTTTCCCGGGACAGCTCAGGAGTACTTC,CASSFPGTAQEYF
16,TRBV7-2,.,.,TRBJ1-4,TGTGCCAGCAGCCCCTCGGTCCACTCAACTAATGAAAAACTGTTTTTT,CASSPSVHSTNEKLFF